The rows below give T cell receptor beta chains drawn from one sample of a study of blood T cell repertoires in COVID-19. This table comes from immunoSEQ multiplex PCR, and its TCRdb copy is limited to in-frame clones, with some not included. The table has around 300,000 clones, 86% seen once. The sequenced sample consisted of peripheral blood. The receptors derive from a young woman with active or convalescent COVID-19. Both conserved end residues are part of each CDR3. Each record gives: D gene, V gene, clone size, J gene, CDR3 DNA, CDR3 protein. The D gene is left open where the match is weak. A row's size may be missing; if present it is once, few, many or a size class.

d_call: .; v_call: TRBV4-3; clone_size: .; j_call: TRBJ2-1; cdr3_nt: TGCGCCAGCAGCCAAGACGAGTCCGCGGCGCAGTTCTTC; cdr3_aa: CASSQDESAAQFF
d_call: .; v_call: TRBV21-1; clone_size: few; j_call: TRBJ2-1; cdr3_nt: TGTGCCAGCAGCAAAGGACGACTAGCGGGGGGGTGCTACAATGAGCAGTTCTTC; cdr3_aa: CASSKGRLAGGCYNEQFF
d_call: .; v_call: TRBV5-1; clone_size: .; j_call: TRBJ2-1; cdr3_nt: TGCGCCAGCAGCTCCTGGCAGGGGAATGAGCAGTTCTTC; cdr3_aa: CASSSWQGNEQFF
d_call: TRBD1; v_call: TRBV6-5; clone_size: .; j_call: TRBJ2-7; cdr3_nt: TGTGCCAGCAGTCGACAGGGCTCCTACGAGCAGTACTTC; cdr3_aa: CASSRQGSYEQYF
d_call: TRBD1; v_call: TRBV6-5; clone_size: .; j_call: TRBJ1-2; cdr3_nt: TGTGCCAGCCAAAGGACAGGGATTAACTATGGCTACACCTTC; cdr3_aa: CASQRTGINYGYTF
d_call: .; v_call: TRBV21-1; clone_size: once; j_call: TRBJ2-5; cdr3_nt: TGTGCCAGCTGGGCAAGACAACAAGAGACCCAGTACTTC; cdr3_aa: CASWARQQETQYF
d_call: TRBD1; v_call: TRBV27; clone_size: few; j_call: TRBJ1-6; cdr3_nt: TGTGCCAGCAGTTTGCTGGACAGGGGGCTTAGTTCACCCCTCCACTTT; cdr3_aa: CASSLLDRGLSSPLHF
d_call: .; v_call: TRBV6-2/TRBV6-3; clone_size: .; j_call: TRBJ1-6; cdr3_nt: TGTGCCAGCAGTTTTAATGATAATTCACCCCTCCACTTT; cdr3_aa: CASSFNDNSPLHF
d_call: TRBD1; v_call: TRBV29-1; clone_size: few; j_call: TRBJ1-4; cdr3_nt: TGCAGCGTCGCCGCACTGACAGGGGCCTTTAGTGAAAAACTGTTTTTT; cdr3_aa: CSVAALTGAFSEKLFF
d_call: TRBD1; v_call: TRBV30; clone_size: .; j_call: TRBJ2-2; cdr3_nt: TGTGCCTGGAATCCAGGGGGCACCGGGGAGCTGTTTTTT; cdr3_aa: CAWNPGGTGELFF
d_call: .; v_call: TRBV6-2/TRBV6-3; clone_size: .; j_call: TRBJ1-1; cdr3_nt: TGTGCCAGCAGCCAGTTGGTTTCGAGTCAAGCTTTCTTT; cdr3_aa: CASSQLVSSQAFF
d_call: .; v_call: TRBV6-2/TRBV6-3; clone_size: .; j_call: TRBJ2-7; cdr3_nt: TGTGCCAGCAGTCGGACTGCTCACTACGAGCAGTACTTC; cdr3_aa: CASSRTAHYEQYF
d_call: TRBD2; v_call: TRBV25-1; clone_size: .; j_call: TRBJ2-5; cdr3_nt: TGTGCCAGCAGACAAGCGGGGGGAGAGACCCAGTACTTC; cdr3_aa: CASRQAGGETQYF
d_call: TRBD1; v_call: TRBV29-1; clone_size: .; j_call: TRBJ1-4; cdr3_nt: TGCAGCGTTGCCTCACCCCAGGGGGCACGGGAAAAACTGTTTTTT; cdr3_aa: CSVASPQGAREKLFF